This T cell receptor beta chain was sequenced during a study of CD8+CD57+ T cells in acquired aplastic anemia. CDR3 and TCR beta VDJ profiling relied on genomic DNA as the template. MiXCR, run by TCRdb on the reads, gives a single entry per CDR3 protein. Of 95,000 to 120,000 distinct CDR3 sequences in the sample, approximately 48% were seen once. V shed 0 bases, J shed 4 bases, and the junction held 14 bases outside the gene matches. CDR3 length: 20 residues. From germline, CDR1 is SGHNT and CDR2 YYREEE (reference sequence). This clonotype was seen a few times. The sequence was collected from a human donor in good health, serving as a control. J is TRBJ2-6 and V is TRBV5-4, with 9 nucleotides matching TRBD1. Sequencing was done on a sample of sorted CD4+, CD8+, or CD8+CD57+ T cells (not recorded which) from PBMCs. In nucleotides, the CDR3 is TGTGCCAGCAGCTTGGAATCAGGGACAGGGATTTTCTTAGGGGCCAACGTCCTGACTTTC. Its translation: CASSLESGTGIFLGANVLTF.